These 7 T cell receptor beta chains were sequenced from one sample in a study of CD8+CD57+ T cells in acquired aplastic anemia. Before being chosen for sequencing, patients had shown CD8+CD57+ cell expansion by flow cytometry. The study profiled TCR beta VDJ and CDR3 using genomic DNA as template. TCRdb reanalysed the reads using MiXCR and keeps one entry per CDR3 protein. The table includes 150,000 to 200,000 distinct CDR3 sequences, 40% to 55% detected once. Sample: sorted CD4+, CD8+, or CD8+CD57+ T cells (not recorded which) from PBMCs. Receptors were obtained from a human donor with aplastic anemia.

The rearrangement links TRBV27 to TRBJ2-7; D is unresolved. This CDR3 spans 16 amino acids. Germline lookup yields CDR1 MNHEY and CDR2 SMNVEV (reference sequence). Trimming removed 5 bases from V and 2 bases from J, with 19 bases in between. The CDR3: CASSLGVGPPPYEQYF. The DNA for the CDR3 is TGTGCCAGCAGTCTTGGTGTGGGTCCCCCGCCCTACGAGCAGTACTTC.

The chain couples TRBV24-1 to TRBJ2-2; no clear D. V dropped 3 bases and J dropped 9 bases, with 7 bases sitting between them. The CDR3 runs to 12 residues. Germline V lookup: CDR1 KGHDR, CDR2 SFDVKD. The DNA of the CDR3 is TGTGCCACCAGTGATGGGCCCCGGGAGCTGTTTTTT. It yields the protein CATSDGPRELFF.

This clonotype was counted at least ten times. This chain connects TRBV5-1 to TRBJ2-3; no firm D call. CDR3 length: 14 residues. Deletions cut 0 bases from V and 2 bases from J, with 7 bases between. Germline CDR1 and CDR2: SGHRS and YFSETQ. CDR3 DNA: TGCGCCAGCAGCTTGGTTGGTAACACAGATACGCAGTATTTT. Translating it yields CASSLVGNTDTQYF.

This chain uses TRBV20-1 with TRBJ1-1; D not certain. The CDR3 extends over 13 amino acids. Germline loops: CDR1 DFQATT, CDR2 SNEGSKA (reference sequence). V lost 7 bases and J 2 bases, leaving 14 bases between the germline ends. For the CDR3, the DNA is TGCAGTGTCGTACTGGGCGGTAACACTGAAGCTTTCTTT. This gives the protein CSVVLGGNTEAFF.

V usage is TRBV20-1 and J usage is TRBJ2-1; 9 nucleotides match TRBD1. From germline, CDR1 is DFQATT and CDR2 SNEGSKA (reference sequence). CDR3 size: 14 residues. The V segment lost 0 bases and the J segment 9 bases; nucleotides outside the gene matches: 6. This CDR3 reads CSARDQTGGGEQFF. The CDR3 DNA follows: TGCAGTGCTAGAGATCAGACAGGGGGTGGTGAGCAGTTCTTC.

This clonotype was observed once. The junction differs from germline at one of its ends, possibly a read error. V usage is TRBV25-1 and J usage is TRBJ1-5; D is perhaps TRBD1 (6 bases). The germline V gene encodes CDR1 MGHDK and CDR2 SYGVNS. The CDR3 totals 18 residues. CDR3 DNA: TGTGCCACCAGTGACCCCAGGGACACGGGCCATAGCAATCAGCCCCAGCATTTT. Encoded protein: CATSDPRDTGHSNQPQHF.

V gene TRBV19 combines with J gene TRBJ2-1, with 12 bases identical to TRBD1. Germline V gene data show CDR1 as LNHDA and CDR2 as SQIVND (reference sequence). The ends lost 5 bases at V and 8 bases at J; junction bases unmatched: 10. The CDR3 extends over 16 amino acids. The CDR3 loop is CASSQQPGQGADEQFF. The CDR3 coding sequence is TGTGCCAGTAGTCAGCAACCGGGACAGGGGGCGGATGAGCAGTTCTTC.